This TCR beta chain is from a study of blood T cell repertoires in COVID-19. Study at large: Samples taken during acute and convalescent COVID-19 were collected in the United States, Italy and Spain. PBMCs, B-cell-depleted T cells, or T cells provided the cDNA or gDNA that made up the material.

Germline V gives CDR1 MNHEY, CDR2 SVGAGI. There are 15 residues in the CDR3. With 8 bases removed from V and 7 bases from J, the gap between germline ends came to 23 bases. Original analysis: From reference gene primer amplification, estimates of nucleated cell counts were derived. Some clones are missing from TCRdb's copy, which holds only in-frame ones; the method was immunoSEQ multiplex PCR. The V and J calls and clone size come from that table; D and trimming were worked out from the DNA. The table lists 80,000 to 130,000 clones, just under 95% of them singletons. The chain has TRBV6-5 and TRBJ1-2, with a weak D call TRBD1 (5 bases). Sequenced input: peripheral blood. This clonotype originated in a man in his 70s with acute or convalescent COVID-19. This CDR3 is CASSNRKGRGTGYTF. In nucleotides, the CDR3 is TGTGCCAGCTCGAACCGAAAAGGGAGGGGAACTGGCTACACCTTC.